This T cell receptor beta chain was sequenced for a study of blood T cell repertoires in COVID-19 (dated by TCRdb to the early 2020s). As for the study more broadly: Samples from collaborators originated in the United States, Italy and Spain and spanned both the acute and convalescent phases of COVID-19. The material from the prospective study consisted of cDNA or gDNA derived from T cells, B-cell-depleted T cells, or PBMCs. Where HLA class I and class II types were available, the types were taken from metadata supplied by the sample provider, not from assay-based typing. Subjects who had been exposed to COVID-19, were actively infected with it, or had recovered from it provided the deeply sampled blood TCRbeta repertoires that made up the dataset. The samples were drawn from two sources: the first 160 participants of the ongoing ImmuneRACE study, and 1,000 to 1,500 subjects contributed by 6 global collaborators. The sample metadata nearly always contained a de-identified subject ID, COVID-19 status, age in years and sex. A freely available public database, intended as a resource for researchers studying the immune response to SARS-CoV-2, is where the repertoires were released.

The germline V gene sets CDR1 to SGHVS and CDR2 to FQNEAQ. Its CDR3 holds 16 amino acids, cysteine through phenylalanine. The read is trimmed to its CDR3 DNA, 48 bases read in frame from base 1. V drops 1 base and J drops 3 bases, leaving 12 bases in between. The paper's findings and limits, for the study overall: The amount of clinical and demographic metadata varied by source and participant and was provided uncurated.

This clone was seen only a few times. Its antigen is currently not known. No much larger clone is present one base from it, and per-base qualities are unavailable. Whole blood was collected in K2EDTA tubes by collaborating institutions according to the institutions' own protocols. Collaborator samples were shipped for TCRbeta analysis as frozen whole blood, isolated PBMCs, or DNA extracted from either sample type. TCRbeta CDR3 regions were amplified from genomic DNA using the immunoSEQ Assay, a bias-controlled multiplex PCR. The paper's processing steps were these. Nucleated cell counts per sample were estimated from amplification of reference gene primers within the assay. To quantify the absolute abundance of each unique TCRbeta CDR3 rearrangement, sequence reads were collapsed and filtered. For each sample, productive Simpson clonality was calculated as the square root of Simpson's diversity index over productive rearrangements. Here the immuneACCESS table is served through TCRdb, limited to in-frame sequences with V and J called. Missing clones are a known gap in these copies; in checked studies unresolved V genes cover under half, and the rest lacks a known reason. V, J and clone size reflect that table, while D and trimming were determined from the DNA. This sample is represented by approximately 150,000 clones; about three quarters of them were singletons. Together, the top ten hold about 1.8% of the sample.

The TCR sequence derives from a woman aged 55 to 70 with acute or convalescent COVID-19. Sequencing input: peripheral blood. The chain is encoded by TRBV7-8 joined to TRBJ2-2; the D gene cannot be resolved reliably. The CDR3 in this case is CASSLVRPPDTGELFF. The sequenced DNA: TGTGCCAGCAGCTTAGTGAGGCCCCCGGACACCGGGGAGCTGTTTTTT.